The clone carrying this T cell receptor (beta chain) has just a few counts. The target antigen is unknown. Germline CDR1 is SGHRS and CDR2 is YFSETQ. CDR3 length: 16 residues. Deletions cut 2 bases from V and 0 bases from J, with 9 bases between. TCRdb used MiXCR to reprocess the RT-PCR reads, holding one entry per CDR3 protein. The table lists about 620,000 distinct CDR3 sequences, 12% of them singletons. This specimen comes from a study of response to subunit inactivated influenza vaccine. Overall study results and limits: Authors proposed each seasonal influenza vaccination draws in few new T cells.

The starting material was PBMCs from blood, obtained on the day of vaccination. This chain uses TRBV5-1 with TRBJ2-6, with a possible D match to TRBD1 (5 bases). The receptor was isolated from a man in his fifties or sixties who received an inactivated influenza vaccine. The CDR3 DNA is TGCGCCAGCAGCTTTGGGGCTCACTCTGGGGCCAACGTCCTGACTTTC. This encodes CASSFGAHSGANVLTF. Supplemented by reference TRBV5-1 and TRBJ2-6, the full variable domain reads KAGVTQTPRYLIKTRGQQVTLSCSPISGHRSVSWYQQTPGQGLQFLFEYFSETQRNKGNFPGRFSGRQFSNSRSEMNVSTLELGDSALYLCASSFGAHSGANVLTFGAGSRLTVL.